A selection of T cell receptor beta chains follows, all from one sample in a study of blood T cell repertoires in COVID-19. Sequenced by immunoSEQ multiplex PCR; TCRdb stores in-frame clones only, minus some. The data show some 140,000 clones, with 70% to 80% seen just once and approximately 3.6% held by the top ten. What was sequenced was peripheral blood. The receptors originated from a man in his 60s with acute or convalescent COVID-19. CDR3s include the opening cysteine and the closing phenylalanine or tryptophan. D genes are given only for firm matches. Clone size appears in some rows only: once, few, many, or a class for an expanded clone.

CDR3 protein	CDR3 DNA	D gene	V gene	J gene	clone size
CASSGGYNEQFF	TGTGCCAGCAGTGGAGGGTACAATGAGCAGTTCTTC	.	TRBV7-6	TRBJ2-1	.
CASSHTPSTGGVSPLHF	TGTGCCAGCAGCCACACTCCTTCCACAGGGGGAGTATCACCCCTCCACTTT	TRBD1	TRBV3-1/TRBV3-2	TRBJ1-6	.
CASSEKQGAGYTF	TGTGCCAGCAGTGAGAAACAGGGGGCTGGCTACACCTTC	TRBD1	TRBV2	TRBJ1-2	.
CASSVAGGAATGELFF	TGTGCCAGCAGCGTAGCAGGGGGCGCGGCCACCGGGGAGCTGTTTTTT	TRBD1	TRBV9	TRBJ2-2	.
CSVAIGQDSGEQYF	TGCAGCGTTGCTATAGGGCAAGATAGCGGCGAGCAGTACTTC	.	TRBV29-1	TRBJ2-7	.
CASSYARNEQFF	TGTGCCAGCAGTTACGCGAGGAATGAGCAGTTCTTC	.	TRBV6-2/TRBV6-3	TRBJ2-1	.
CASSRQGPYGYTF	TGTGCCAGCAGCCGACAGGGGCCCTATGGCTACACCTTC	TRBD1	TRBV12-3/TRBV12-4	TRBJ1-2	.
CASTRRGWGQPQHF	TGTGCCAGCACTAGAAGGGGGTGGGGTCAGCCCCAGCATTTT	.	TRBV21-1	TRBJ1-5	.
CASSRGQGFSYEQYF	TGTGCCAGTAGCAGAGGACAGGGCTTCTCCTACGAGCAGTACTTC	TRBD1	TRBV19	TRBJ2-7	many
CASSFGQTYEQYF	TGTGCCAGCAGTTTTGGTCAGACCTACGAGCAGTACTTC	.	TRBV12-3/TRBV12-4	TRBJ2-7	.
CASSRQGPAKNIQYF	TGTGCCAGTAGCCGACAGGGACCAGCCAAAAACATTCAGTACTTC	TRBD1	TRBV19	TRBJ2-4	.
CATSENGPSSGNTIYF	TGTGCCACCAGTGAAAATGGGCCAAGCTCTGGAAACACCATATATTTT	.	TRBV24-1	TRBJ1-3	once
CASMGVAGVGETQYF	TGTGCCAGCATGGGGGTTGCGGGAGTTGGAGAGACCCAGTACTTC	TRBD2	TRBV6-5	TRBJ2-5	once
CATSRSTGETQYF	TGTGCCACCAGCAGATCAACGGGAGAGACCCAGTACTTC	.	TRBV15	TRBJ2-5	.
CASSPLGQDGETQYF	TGTGCCAGCAGCCCTCTGGGACAGGATGGAGAGACCCAGTACTTC	TRBD1	TRBV7-6	TRBJ2-5	.
CASSLGSGRHTEAFF	TGCGCCAGCAGCTTGGGCTCAGGGCGGCACACTGAAGCTTTCTTT	.	TRBV5-1	TRBJ1-1	.
CASSPNRGPNEKLFF	TGTGCCAGCAGCCCAAACAGGGGTCCTAATGAAAAACTGTTTTTT	TRBD1	TRBV9	TRBJ1-4	.
CATSDRRTFGGYTF	TGTGCCACCAGTGACCGAAGGACTTTCGGAGGCTACACCTTC	.	TRBV24-1	TRBJ1-2	.
CASSLGTAGNTIYF	TGTGCCAGCAGCTTAGGGACAGCTGGAAACACCATATATTTT	.	TRBV13	TRBJ1-3	.
CASSPIEASGPNQPQHF	TGTGCCAGCTCACCCATCGAAGCCTCAGGGCCCAATCAGCCCCAGCATTTT	.	TRBV18	TRBJ1-5	once
CASSPLGGPSGQPQHF	TGTGCCAGCAGCCCGTTAGGGGGCCCGTCGGGTCAGCCCCAGCATTTT	TRBD1	TRBV5-5	TRBJ1-5	.
CASRNQGFDQPQHF	TGTGCCAGTAGAAACCAGGGTTTCGATCAGCCCCAGCATTTT	.	TRBV19	TRBJ1-5	.
CASSQDRKEKLFF	TGCGCCAGCAGCCAAGACAGGAAAGAAAAACTGTTTTTT	.	TRBV4-3	TRBJ1-4	.
CASSLAAGGNTGELFF	TGTGCCAGCAGCTTGGCCGCAGGAGGGAACACCGGGGAGCTGTTTTTT	.	TRBV5-8	TRBJ2-2	once
CATVGQGAAYGYTF	TGTGCCACCGTGGGACAGGGGGCCGCCTATGGCTACACCTTC	TRBD1	TRBV28	TRBJ1-2	.
CAISKENEQFF	TGTGCCATCAGTAAGGAGAATGAGCAGTTCTTC	.	TRBV10-3	TRBJ2-1	.